This TCR beta chain derives from a study of CD8+ T cells in alopecia areata. The overall study: Affected scalp percentage gauged treated patients' severity. Study-wide results and limits: Compared with normal scalp, lesional scalp had higher clonality and more expanded CD8+ clones.

This clone was counted only a few times. Its antigen is undetermined. The CDR3 covers 16 residues. Trimming took off 4 bases at V and 6 bases at J, with 20 bases between the two ends. The germline V gene has CDR1 SGHNT and CDR2 YYREEE (reference sequence). cDNA serving as the sequencing template came from extracted, reverse transcribed RNA. Some clones are missing from TCRdb's copy, which holds only in-frame ones; the method was immunoSEQ multiplex PCR. The sample shows 100,000 to 120,000 clones, less than 60% of them seen only once. Treatment specified: oral pan-JAK inhibitor, 5-10 mg twice daily. Alopecia areata patients had lesional scalp punch biopsies and peripheral blood taken from them.

Sequenced material: CD4+ T cells sorted from blood, taken at week 24, from a patient treated with tofacitinib. The chain couples TRBV5-4 to TRBJ2-1; tentative D call: TRBD2 (6 bases). This TCR came from a human donor with alopecia areata. The CDR3 DNA sequence: TGTGCCAGCAGCCCTGGGGCGACGGGGGTAGGCAATGAGCAGTTCTTC. Translated: CASSPGATGVGNEQFF.